This entry features one T cell receptor (beta chain) sequence. Its antigen is as yet unknown. At one end the junction does not follow the germline gene, possibly because of a read error. Germline V CDR1 and CDR2: MNHEY, SVGAGI. The CDR3 has 13 residues. All donors participated as healthy donors of bone marrow. These data originate in a study of cytomegalovirus exposure and HLA in healthy donors. Overall study findings and caveats: Rare TCR sequences predominated, though certain public TCRs were found in many donors.

The PCR was carried out with 60 Vbeta primers and 13 Jbeta primers. Measured with immunoSEQ multiplex PCR; TCRdb has only the in-frame clones, and not every one. The sample lists about 150,000 clones, roughly four fifths occurring once. The chain couples TRBV6-5 to TRBJ2-3; D might be TRBD1 (5 bases). The sample taken for sequencing was PBMCs. This TCR came from a female donor in good health and CMV-seropositive. The CDR3 nucleotides are TGTGCCAGCAGTTCGGCCCCCACAGGTACGCAGTATTTT. Translating gives CASSSAPTGTQYF.